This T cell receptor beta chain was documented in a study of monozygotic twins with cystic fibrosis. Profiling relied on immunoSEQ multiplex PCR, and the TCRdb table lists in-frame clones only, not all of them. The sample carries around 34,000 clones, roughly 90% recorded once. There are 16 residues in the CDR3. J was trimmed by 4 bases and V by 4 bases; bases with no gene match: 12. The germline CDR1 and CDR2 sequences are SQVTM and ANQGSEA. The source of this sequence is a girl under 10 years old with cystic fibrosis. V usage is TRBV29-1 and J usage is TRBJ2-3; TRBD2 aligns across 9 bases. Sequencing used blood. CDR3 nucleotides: TGCAGCGTTGCGGCGGTAGGTGGCGGGAGGGCAGATACGCAGTATTTT. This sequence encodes CSVAAVGGGRADTQYF.